The next 2 T cell receptor beta chains were all read from a single sample in a study of blood T cells in healthy people across ages. Next came a second PCR, run for roughly 7 to 12 cycles, which used a sample-barcoded 5' primer along with a J-beta primer mix. Via MiXCR, TCRdb re-called the 5' RACE reads, giving one row per CDR3 protein. The repertoire holds around 1,000,000 distinct CDR3 sequences, approximately 25% seen once, with about 0.8% in the top ten. These data are also associated with another study on T cells of mothers and their children.

The sample consisted of blood. The receptors shown here come from a girl aged 2 to 10 in good health.

This clonotype occurred a few times. The V call is TRBV6-5, the J call TRBJ2-5; TRBD1 is a possible D gene (6 bases). The CDR3 covers 14 residues. Trimming took 0 bases from V and 6 from J, leaving 11 bases between them. The germline gives CDR1 MNHEY, CDR2 SVGAGI. CDR3 amino acids: CASSYSGRGQTQYF. The CDR3 region has the DNA TGTGCCAGCAGTTACTCGGGCAGGGGCCAGACCCAGTACTTC.

The rearrangement links TRBV29-1 to TRBJ2-1, with 7 bases identical to TRBD2. With 8 bases clipped from V and 4 bases from J, the junction kept 8 bases outside the gene matches. Looked up from germline, CDR1 is SQVTM and CDR2 is ANQGSEA. CDR3 length: 13 residues. The CDR3 DNA reads as TGCAGCACCCGGGACTACCCGTACAATGAGCAGTTCTTC. Translated: CSTRDYPYNEQFF.